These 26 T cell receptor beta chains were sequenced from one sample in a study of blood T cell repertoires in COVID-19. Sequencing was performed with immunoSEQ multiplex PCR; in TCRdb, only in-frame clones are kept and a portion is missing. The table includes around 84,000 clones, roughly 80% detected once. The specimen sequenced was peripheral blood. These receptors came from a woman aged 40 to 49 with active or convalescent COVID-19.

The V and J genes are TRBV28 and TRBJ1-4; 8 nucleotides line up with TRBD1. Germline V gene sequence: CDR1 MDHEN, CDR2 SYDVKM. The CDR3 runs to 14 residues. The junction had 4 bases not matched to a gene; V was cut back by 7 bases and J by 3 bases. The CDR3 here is CASTQGASNEKLFF. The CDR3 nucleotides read TGTGCCAGCACCCAGGGGGCATCTAATGAAAAACTGTTTTTT. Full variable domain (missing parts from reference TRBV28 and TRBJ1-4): DVKVTQSSRYLVKRTGEKVFLECVQDMDHENMFWYRQDPGLGLRLIYFSYDVKMKEKGDIPEGYSVSREKKERFSLILESASTNQTSMYLCASTQGASNEKLFFGSGTQLSVL.

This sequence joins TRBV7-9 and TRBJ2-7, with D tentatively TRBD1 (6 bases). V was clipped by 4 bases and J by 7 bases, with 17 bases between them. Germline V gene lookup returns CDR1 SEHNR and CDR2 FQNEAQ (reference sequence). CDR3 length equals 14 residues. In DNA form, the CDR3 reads TGTGCCAGCAGCTCCCTGGGGGCCTTCCAGGAGCAGTACTTC. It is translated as CASSSLGAFQEQYF.

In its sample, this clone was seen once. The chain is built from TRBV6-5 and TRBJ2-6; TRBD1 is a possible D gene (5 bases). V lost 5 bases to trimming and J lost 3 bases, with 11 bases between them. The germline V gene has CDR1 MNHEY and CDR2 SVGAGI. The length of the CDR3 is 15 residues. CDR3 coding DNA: TGTGCCAGCAGTATTACCAGGGTTGGGGCCAACGTCCTGACTTTC. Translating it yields CASSITRVGANVLTF.

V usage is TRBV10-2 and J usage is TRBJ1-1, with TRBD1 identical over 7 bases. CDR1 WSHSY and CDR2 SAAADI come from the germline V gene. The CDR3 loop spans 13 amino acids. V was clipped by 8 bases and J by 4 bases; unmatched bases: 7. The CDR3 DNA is TGCGCCAGCCATCTAGACAGGGCCACTGAAGCTTTCTTT. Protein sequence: CASHLDRATEAFF.

Written as DNA, the CDR3 is TGTGCCAGTAGTAAGGGGGCAGGGGAAGAGACCCAGTACTTC. Translated, it gives CASSKGAGEETQYF. The chain employs TRBV19 and TRBJ2-5, with 7 bases that match TRBD1. V lost 4 bases and J lost 3; bases outside the gene matches: 5. CDR1 and CDR2 from the germline V gene are LNHDA and SQIVND (reference sequence). The CDR3 has 14 residues.

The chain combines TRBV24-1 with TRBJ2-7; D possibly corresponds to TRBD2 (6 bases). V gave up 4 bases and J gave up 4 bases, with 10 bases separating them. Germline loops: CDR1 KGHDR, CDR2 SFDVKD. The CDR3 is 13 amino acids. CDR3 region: CATSDSGTYEQYF. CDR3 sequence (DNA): TGTGCCACCAGTGACTCCGGGACTTACGAGCAGTACTTC.

The CDR3 sequence: CASSLGGGSHNEQFF. CDR3 bases: TGCGCCAGCAGCTTAGGTGGGGGGAGCCACAATGAGCAGTTCTTC. V is TRBV5-1 and J is TRBJ2-1, with a weak D call TRBD2 (6 bases). Trimming took off 2 bases at V and 5 bases at J, with 14 bases between the two ends. The CDR3 extends over 15 amino acids. Germline CDR1 and CDR2: SGHRS and YFSETQ.

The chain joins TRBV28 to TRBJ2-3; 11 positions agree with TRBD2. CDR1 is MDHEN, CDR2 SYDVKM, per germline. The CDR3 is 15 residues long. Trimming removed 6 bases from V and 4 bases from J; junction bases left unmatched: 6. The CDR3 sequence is CASRLAGEVPDTQYF. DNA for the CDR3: TGTGCCAGCAGACTAGCGGGAGAGGTGCCAGATACGCAGTATTTT.

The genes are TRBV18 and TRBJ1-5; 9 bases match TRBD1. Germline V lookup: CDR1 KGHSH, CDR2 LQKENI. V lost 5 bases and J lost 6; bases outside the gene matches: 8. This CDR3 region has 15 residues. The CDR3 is CASSNGQGQGQPQHF. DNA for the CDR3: TGTGCCAGCTCAAACGGACAGGGGCAGGGTCAGCCCCAGCATTTT. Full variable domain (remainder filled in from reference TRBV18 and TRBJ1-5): NAGVMQNPRHLVRRRGQEARLRCSPMKGHSHVYWYRQLPEEGLKFMVYLQKENIIDESGMPKERFSAEFPKEGPSILRIQQVVRGDSAAYFCASSNGQGQGQPQHFGDGTRLSIL.

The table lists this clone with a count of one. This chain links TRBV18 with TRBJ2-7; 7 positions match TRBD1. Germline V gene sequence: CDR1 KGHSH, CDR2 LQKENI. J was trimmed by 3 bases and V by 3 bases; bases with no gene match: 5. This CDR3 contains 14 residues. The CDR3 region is CASSPRDRVYEQYF. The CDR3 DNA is TGTGCCAGCTCACCCCGGGACAGAGTCTACGAGCAGTACTTC.

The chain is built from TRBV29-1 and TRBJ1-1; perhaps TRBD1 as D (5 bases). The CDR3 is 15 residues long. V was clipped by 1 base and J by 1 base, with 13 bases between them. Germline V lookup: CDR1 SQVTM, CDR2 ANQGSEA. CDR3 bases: TGCAGCGTTGAAGGGGTCGGGGGGAAGAACACTGAAGCTTTCTTT. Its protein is CSVEGVGGKNTEAFF.

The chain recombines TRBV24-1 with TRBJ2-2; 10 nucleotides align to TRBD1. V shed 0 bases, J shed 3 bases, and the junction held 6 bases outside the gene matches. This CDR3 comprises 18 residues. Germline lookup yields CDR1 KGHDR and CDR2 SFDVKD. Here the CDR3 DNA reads TGTGCCACCAGTGATTTGGAGACAGGGGGCATGTACACCGGGGAGCTGTTTTTT. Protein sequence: CATSDLETGGMYTGELFF.

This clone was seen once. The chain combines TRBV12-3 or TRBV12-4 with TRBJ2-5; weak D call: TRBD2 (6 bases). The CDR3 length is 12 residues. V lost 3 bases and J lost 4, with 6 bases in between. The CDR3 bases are TGTGCCAGCAGTTTGCGGGGAGAGACCCAGTACTTC. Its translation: CASSLRGETQYF.

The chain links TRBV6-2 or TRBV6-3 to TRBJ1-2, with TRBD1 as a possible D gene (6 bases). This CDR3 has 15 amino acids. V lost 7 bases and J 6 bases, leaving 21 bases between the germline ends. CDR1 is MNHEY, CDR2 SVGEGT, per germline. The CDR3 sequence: CASTPSGQRKNGYTF. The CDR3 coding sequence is TGTGCCAGCACCCCCTCTGGACAGCGGAAAAATGGCTACACCTTC.

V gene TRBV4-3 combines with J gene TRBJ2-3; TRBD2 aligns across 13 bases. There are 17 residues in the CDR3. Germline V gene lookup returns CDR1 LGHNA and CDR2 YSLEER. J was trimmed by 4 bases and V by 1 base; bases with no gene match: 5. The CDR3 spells CASSQVTTSGGSDTQYF. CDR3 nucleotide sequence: TGCGCCAGCAGCCAAGTTACGACTAGCGGGGGGTCAGATACGCAGTATTTT.

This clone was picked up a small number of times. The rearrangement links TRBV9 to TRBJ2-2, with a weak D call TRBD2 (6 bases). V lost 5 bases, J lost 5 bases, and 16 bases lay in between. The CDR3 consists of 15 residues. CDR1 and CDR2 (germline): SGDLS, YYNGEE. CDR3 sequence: CASRPGPGRTGELFF. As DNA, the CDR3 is TGTGCCAGCAGACCGGGACCGGGGAGGACCGGGGAGCTGTTTTTT.

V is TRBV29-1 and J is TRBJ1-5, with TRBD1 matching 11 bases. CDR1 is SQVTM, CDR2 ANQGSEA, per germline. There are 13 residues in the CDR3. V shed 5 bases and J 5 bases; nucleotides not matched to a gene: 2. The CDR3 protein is CSVRTGGDQPQHF. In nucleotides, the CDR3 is TGCAGCGTTCGGACAGGGGGCGATCAGCCCCAGCATTTT.

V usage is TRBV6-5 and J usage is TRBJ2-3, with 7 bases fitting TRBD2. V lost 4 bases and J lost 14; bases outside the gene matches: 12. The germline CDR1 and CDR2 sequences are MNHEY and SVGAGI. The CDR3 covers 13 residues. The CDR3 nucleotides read TGTGCCAGCAGTTCTGGCGGACGTGGGGAGGGGTATTTT. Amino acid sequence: CASSSGGRGEGYF.

CDR3 nucleotides: TGTGCCAGCCATAGCGGATACAGCTCCTACGAGCAGTACTTC. Translating gives CASHSGYSSYEQYF. The chain combines TRBV28 with TRBJ2-7; a weak D match, TRBD2 (6 bases). The CDR3 is 14 residues long. Looked up from germline, CDR1 is MDHEN and CDR2 is SYDVKM. The ends were cut back, 8 bases at V and 0 bases at J, with 14 bases in the middle.

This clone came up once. The CDR3 sequence: CASSPSSGGETQYF. In DNA, the CDR3 is TGTGCCAGCAGCCCCTCTAGCGGGGGAGAGACCCAGTACTTC. The gene calls are TRBV11-3 and TRBJ2-5, with 10 bases lining up with TRBD2. Trimming cost V 5 bases and J 4 bases; bases outside gene matches: 4. The V gene's germline CDR1 is SGHNT and CDR2 YENEEA. The CDR3 length is 14 residues.

CDR3 nucleotides: TGTGCCAGCAGTTTGGACAAGAACACTGAAGCTTTCTTT. Translation: CASSLDKNTEAFF. The rearrangement uses TRBV12-3 or TRBV12-4 and TRBJ1-1; D is perhaps TRBD1 (5 bases). Trimming stripped 3 bases from V and 1 base from J, with 6 bases between. CDR3 length: 13 amino acids.

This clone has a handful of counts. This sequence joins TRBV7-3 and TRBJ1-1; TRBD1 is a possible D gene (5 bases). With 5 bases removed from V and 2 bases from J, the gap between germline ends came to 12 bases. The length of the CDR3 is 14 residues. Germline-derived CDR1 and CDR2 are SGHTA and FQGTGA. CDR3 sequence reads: CASSPGTTNTEAFF. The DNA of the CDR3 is TGTGCCAGCAGCCCCGGGACTACCAACACTGAAGCTTTCTTT.

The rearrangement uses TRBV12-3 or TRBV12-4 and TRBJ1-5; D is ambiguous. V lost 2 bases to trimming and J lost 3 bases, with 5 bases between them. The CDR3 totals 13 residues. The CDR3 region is CASSLFHNQPQHF. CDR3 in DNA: TGTGCCAGCAGTTTATTCCACAATCAGCCCCAGCATTTT.

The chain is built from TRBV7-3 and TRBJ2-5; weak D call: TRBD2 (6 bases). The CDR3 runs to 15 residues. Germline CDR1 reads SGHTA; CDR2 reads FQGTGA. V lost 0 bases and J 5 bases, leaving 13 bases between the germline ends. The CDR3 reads CASSLTSQGGETQYF. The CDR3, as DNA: TGTGCCAGCAGCTTAACGAGCCAGGGAGGCGAGACCCAGTACTTC.

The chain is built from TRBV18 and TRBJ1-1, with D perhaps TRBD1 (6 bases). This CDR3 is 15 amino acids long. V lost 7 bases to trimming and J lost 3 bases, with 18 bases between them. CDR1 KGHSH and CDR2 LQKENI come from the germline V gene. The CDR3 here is CASLRDTNRDTEAFF. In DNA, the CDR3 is TGTGCCAGCTTACGAGACACCAACAGGGACACTGAAGCTTTCTTT.

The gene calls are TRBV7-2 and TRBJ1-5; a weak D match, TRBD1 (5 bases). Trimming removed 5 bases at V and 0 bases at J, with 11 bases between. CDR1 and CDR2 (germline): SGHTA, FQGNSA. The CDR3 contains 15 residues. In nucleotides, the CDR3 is TGTGCCAGCAGCCTCCAGGGCTATAGCAATCAGCCCCAGCATTTT. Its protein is CASSLQGYSNQPQHF. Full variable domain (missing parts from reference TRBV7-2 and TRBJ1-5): GAGVSQSPSNKVTEKGKDVELRCDPISGHTALYWYRQSLGQGLEFLIYFQGNSAPDKSGLPSDRFSAERTGGSVSTLTIQRTQQEDSAVYLCASSLQGYSNQPQHFGDGTRLSIL.